This TCR beta chain derives from a study of blood T cell repertoires in COVID-19. The overall study: Italy, Spain and the United States were the sources of the convalescent and acute COVID-19 samples.

CDR3 length: 13 residues. Germline V lookup: CDR1 KGHSH, CDR2 LQKENI. V lost 6 bases, J lost 6 bases, and 6 bases stayed unmatched. In the original workflow: Amplification of reference gene primers provided the estimated nucleated cell counts. Clones were sequenced by immunoSEQ multiplex PCR, and TCRdb holds only the in-frame ones, with some missing. V, J and clone size were drawn from that table, and D and trimming were deduced from the DNA. The sample records about 130,000 clones, 87% being singletons. Material for sequencing was peripheral blood. The J gene is TRBJ1-1, the V gene TRBV18, with TRBD1 identical over 8 bases. The source is a man in his fifties or sixties with active COVID-19. The CDR3 protein is CASSLDRVSEAFF. The DNA of the CDR3 is TGTGCCAGCTCCCTGGACAGGGTGTCTGAAGCTTTCTTT.